Listed here are 20 T cell receptor beta chains from one sample, sequenced in a study of CXCR3-negative and CXCR3-positive naive CD8 T cells. Antigens for these TCRs are unknown. The TRB libraries of cDNA were built by UMI-labeled 5' RACE. TCRdb reanalyzed the 5' RACE reads and collapses them to one entry per CDR3 protein, without DNA. The sample table includes roughly 5,000 distinct CDR3 sequences. Broader study findings: In CXCR3-positive naive cells, the TRB CDR3s were more hydrophobic than in CXCR3-negative naive cells.

The sequenced sample consisted of naive CXCR3+ CD8+ T cells from blood. The subset was: CD45RO-CCR7+CD27+CD95- naive CD8+ T cells expressing CXCR3 (TNR3+). The receptors stem from a human donor in good health. Some clones in this sample may be carry-over from other donors' samples.

Measured by frequency, this clonotype is medium-sized. The chain is built from TRBV29-1 and TRBJ1-1; TCRdb designates TRBD1, a call that cannot be tested without DNA. The CDR3 length is 13 residues. The germline gives CDR1 SQVTM, CDR2 ANQGSEA. The CDR3 sequence is CSVVQGMNTEAFF.

The chain is built from TRBV29-1 and TRBJ1-1. The CDR3 runs to 13 residues. CDR1 and CDR2 from the germline V gene are SQVTM and ANQGSEA. The CDR3 loop is CSVGQIFNTEAFF.

The chain has TRBV5-6 and TRBJ2-1. The CDR3 loop spans 15 amino acids. The germline gives CDR1 SGHDT, CDR2 YYEEEE. The CDR3 region is CASNPGPPSYNEQFF.

This clonotype shows up as medium-sized by frequency. The chain is built from TRBV6-6 and TRBJ1-1. This CDR3 spans 14 amino acids. Germline CDR1 is MNHNY and CDR2 is SVGAGI (reference sequence). Here the CDR3 reads CASSYSTGRGEAFF.

This chain connects TRBV5-1 to TRBJ1-1; the TCRdb call, TRBD1, lacks DNA for checking. CDR1 is SGHRS and CDR2 is YFSETQ in the germline V gene. The CDR3 consists of 15 residues. The CDR3 sequence: CASSFRQLLNTEAFF.

V and J are TRBV29-1 and TRBJ1-2; TCRdb's D call of TRBD1 is untestable without DNA. Germline V CDR1 and CDR2: SQVTM, ANQGSEA. CDR3 length: 12 amino acids. CDR3 region: CSVARGLDGYTF.

The chain couples TRBV21-1 to TRBJ2-7; TCRdb's D gene call, TRBD2, goes unchecked for lack of DNA. TRBV21-1 counts as a pseudogene. The CDR3 length is 16 residues. This CDR3 reads CASSKGTSGPSHEQYF.

According to its frequency, this clonotype is medium-sized. CDR3 loop: CASGQVNTEAFF. V is TRBV19 and J is TRBJ1-1; TCRdb lists TRBD1, though no DNA is available to test this call. Per the germline V gene, CDR1 is LNHDA and CDR2 is SQIVND (reference sequence). This CDR3 comprises 12 residues.

The chain uses TRBV2 and TRBJ2-5. This CDR3 comprises 13 residues. Germline V lookup: CDR1 SNHLY, CDR2 FYNNEI. The CDR3 loop is CASSEFIGETQYF.

In terms of frequency, this clonotype is medium-sized. V is TRBV13 and J is TRBJ1-2; TCRdb reports TRBD1, a call that lacks DNA to check it against. This CDR3 contains 16 residues. Germline CDR1 reads PRHDT; CDR2 reads FYEKMQ (reference sequence). The chain's CDR3 is CASSLGLQGTNYGYTF.

The chain recombines TRBV29-1 with TRBJ2-7; the TRBD1 assignment by TCRdb is unverifiable without DNA. This CDR3 contains 13 residues. Germline V gene sequence: CDR1 SQVTM, CDR2 ANQGSEA. This CDR3 is CSVARTGGYEQYF.

This clonotype is labeled medium-sized based on frequency. The V and J genes are TRBV20-1 and TRBJ2-7; the TRBD1 assignment by TCRdb is unverifiable without DNA. The CDR3 has 15 amino acids. Per the germline V gene, CDR1 is DFQATT and CDR2 is SNEGSKA (reference sequence). CDR3 in amino acids: CSARGRGGPLYEQYF.

This chain links TRBV19 with TRBJ2-3; the D call of TRBD2 rests on TCRdb alone, since no DNA is present to check it. Germline CDR1 is LNHDA and CDR2 is SQIVND (reference sequence). There are 20 residues in the CDR3. The CDR3 sequence: CASKEGTTGTSGHPTDTQYF.

The chain recombines TRBV5-1 with TRBJ2-7. Germline V gives CDR1 SGHRS, CDR2 YFSETQ. This CDR3 comprises 13 residues. CDR3 sequence reads: CASSVPTWVEQYF.

This clonotype is deemed medium-sized by its frequency. The chain couples TRBV13 to TRBJ2-7. The CDR3 spans 14 residues. CDR1 is PRHDT, CDR2 FYEKMQ, per germline (reference sequence). The CDR3 spells CASSLGQPSYEQYF.

This chain connects TRBV6-2 or TRBV6-3 to TRBJ2-7; TCRdb selects TRBD1, and the lack of DNA leaves this call unchecked. The CDR3 is made up of 17 amino acids. Looked up from germline, CDR1 is MNHEY and CDR2 is SVGEGT. Here the CDR3 reads CASSYVSGRGQTYEQYF.

The chain is built from TRBV5-1 and TRBJ2-1; as DNA is missing, the TRBD2 call by TCRdb cannot be tested. The CDR3 is 17 residues long. Germline CDR1 SGHRS, CDR2 YFSETQ. The CDR3 reads CASSLATSGGAYNEQFF.

By frequency, this clonotype registers medium-sized. This chain joins TRBV29-1 and TRBJ2-3; TCRdb gives TRBD1 as the D gene, but with no DNA this cannot be confirmed. Germline V gene sequence: CDR1 SQVTM, CDR2 ANQGSEA. This CDR3 spans 11 amino acids. This CDR3 is CSGRGADTQYF.

The rearrangement joins TRBV3-1 to TRBJ1-6. The CDR3 length is 16 residues. Germline-derived CDR1 and CDR2 are LGHDT and YNNKEL (reference sequence). The CDR3 region is CASSQPREGLRSPLHF.

The chain is built from TRBV7-9 and TRBJ2-1; TCRdb calls TRBD2, which cannot be checked without DNA. The CDR3 is 16 amino acids. The germline gives CDR1 SEHNR, CDR2 FQNEAQ (reference sequence). The CDR3 loop reads CASTLGLAILINEQFF.